Detailed here is one T cell receptor (beta chain). The antigen is not known. The data derive from a study of regulatory T cells in long-lasting Graves disease. Findings and caveats of the study: Persistent disease preferred TRBV28, TRBJ1-2 and TRBJ2-5.

CDR3 size: 16 residues. V was pared by 0 bases and J by 5 bases, with 13 bases between. CDR1 and CDR2 from the germline V gene are MNHEY and SVGEGT. As for time point: newly diagnosed GD, antithyroid drugs for less than 3 months. Preparation of the TCR library used RNA extracted from PBMCs. With iRepertoire HTBI primers and Arm-PCR of CDR3 regions, TCR beta libraries were built. Under the authors' procedure: From all samples, identification returned 14 TRBJ and approximately 61 TRBV segments. MiXCR was run by TCRdb on the multiplex PCR reads, yielding one entry per CDR3 protein. TCRdb's processing, not the authors', yielded these V and J calls. The sample lists more than 300,000 distinct CDR3 sequences; around 15% were seen once.

Sequencing was performed on peripheral blood mononuclear cells (PBMCs), taken at new diagnosis, from a patient treated with antithyroid drugs. The V call is TRBV6-2 or TRBV6-3, the J call TRBJ1-4; no clear D. This receptor was obtained from a female donor with Graves disease. The CDR3 sequence: CASSYSPVVSNEKLFF. DNA of the CDR3: TGTGCCAGCAGTTACTCCCCAGTCGTCTCCAATGAAAAACTGTTTTTT.